A selection of T cell receptor beta chains follows, all from one sample in a study of identical twins' blood T cells. Each CDR3 protein is one row after TCRdb ran MiXCR on the 5' RACE reads. The sample consists of hundreds of thousands of distinct CDR3 sequences, approximately 30% of them appearing once. Sequences were obtained from PBMCs. The receptors were sampled from a woman aged 18 to 49 in good health. The CDR3 runs from the conserved cysteine through the conserved F or W. A D gene is named only where the DNA matches it firmly. Clone size is shown for a subset of rows, as once, few, many or a class of expanded clone.

j_call v_call d_call clone_size cdr3_nt cdr3_aa
TRBJ2-2 TRBV5-4 NA NA TGTGCCAGCACCGTTCAGGGGTCCGGGGAGCTGCTTTTT CASTVQGSGELLF
TRBJ1-2 TRBV20-1 NA few TGCAGTGCTAGAGAGCAAAAGGGGGACTATGGCTACACCTTC CSAREQKGDYGYTF
TRBJ1-2 TRBV2 NA NA TGTGCCAGCAGTGAGGGTCGGGAAGATGGCTACACCTTC CASSEGREDGYTF
TRBJ2-3 TRBV7-9 NA few TGTGCCAGCAGCTTAAGTCAGGATACGCAGTATTTT CASSLSQDTQYF
TRBJ2-1 TRBV11-3 TRBD2 NA TGTGCCAGCAGCTCAAGTTGGCTAGCGGGGGTCAATGAGCAGTTCTTC CASSSSWLAGVNEQFF
TRBJ2-2 TRBV20-1 NA few TGCAGTGCTAGACGAGGGAGTGCCACCGGGGAGCTGTTTTTT CSARRGSATGELFF
TRBJ1-2 TRBV9 NA NA TGTGCCAGCAGCGTAGCACCGGGCCATGACCGTGGCTACACCTTC CASSVAPGHDRGYTF
TRBJ2-1 TRBV14 TRBD2 NA TGTGCCAGCAGCCTGGGACTAGCGCAGTACAATGAGCAGTTCTTC CASSLGLAQYNEQFF
TRBJ2-1 TRBV5-1 NA few TGCGCCAGCAGCTTGGCTAGCAGGTCCTACAATGAGCAGTTCTTC CASSLASRSYNEQFF
TRBJ2-3 TRBV6-1 NA NA TGTGCCAGCAGTATCCGCCCCGCAGATACGCAGTATTTT CASSIRPADTQYF
TRBJ1-4 TRBV29-1 NA NA TGCAGCGTTCTCGCAGGGTCCTTTCTTAATGAAAAACTGTTTTTT CSVLAGSFLNEKLFF
TRBJ1-1 TRBV7-8 NA many TGTGCCAGCAGCTTAGTCCAGACCCTTGGGACTGAAGCTTTCTTT CASSLVQTLGTEAFF
TRBJ1-5 TRBV3-1 NA many TGTGCCAGCAGTCGTCACCCGCTTAATCAGCCCCAGCATTTT CASSRHPLNQPQHF
TRBJ1-1 TRBV7-3 NA NA TGTGCCAGCAGCTTAATCGCAGGGGTGGACACTGAAGCTTTCTTT CASSLIAGVDTEAFF
TRBJ1-1 TRBV19 TRBD1 many TGTGCCAGTACCCAGCGGGACAGGGTGGCTACTGAAGCTTTCTTT CASTQRDRVATEAFF
TRBJ1-1 TRBV9 NA few TGTGCCAGCAGCGCGGGTTTTAGGTTGAACACTGAAGCTTTCTTT CASSAGFRLNTEAFF
TRBJ1-2 TRBV29-1 NA many TGCAGCGCAACTCACAGGGTCGGGTATGGCTACACCTTC CSATHRVGYGYTF
TRBJ2-3 TRBV25-1 NA few TGTGCCAGCAGTGTGTGGGCAGATACGCAGTATTTT CASSVWADTQYF
TRBJ1-2 TRBV6-5 NA NA TGTGCCAGCAGTTACATGGGGGGCGCAGATGGCTACACCTTC CASSYMGGADGYTF
TRBJ1-1 TRBV2 NA few TGTGCCAGCACACTAGTGGGGCCAGGAGGGGTAGCTTTCTTT CASTLVGPGGVAFF
TRBJ1-1 TRBV3-1 NA few TGTGCCAGCAGCCAAGACAACACTGAAGCTTTCTTT CASSQDNTEAFF
TRBJ2-7 TRBV10-3 NA many TGTGCCATCAGTGAGGGCTACGAGCAGTACTTC CAISEGYEQYF
TRBJ1-3 TRBV20-1 NA NA TGCAGTGCTACCACAGGGTCTGTGGAAAACACCATATATTTT CSATTGSVENTIYF
TRBJ2-2 TRBV18 NA many TGTGCCAGCAGCCCAATCACCGGGGAGCTGTTTTTT CASSPITGELFF
TRBJ2-1 TRBV2 NA NA TGTGCCAGCAGTGAACAGGGTGATATTCAGTTCTTC CASSEQGDIQFF
TRBJ2-7 TRBV7-8 NA NA TGTGCCAGCAGCTTAGGTGCTAGCCGAACCTACGAGCAGTACTTC CASSLGASRTYEQYF
TRBJ2-2 TRBV19 NA few TGTGCCAGTAGCCTCGAGGGACCCGGGGAGCTGTTTTTT CASSLEGPGELFF
TRBJ1-1 TRBV7-9 NA NA TGTGCCAGCAGCTTAGCCATAGCACCCCCTGAAGCTTTCTTT CASSLAIAPPEAFF
TRBJ1-5 TRBV4-1 NA few TGCGCCAGCAGCCAAGATCCCGGGGAAAGTCAGCCCCAGCATTTT CASSQDPGESQPQHF